Reported below is one T cell receptor beta chain. Its antigen specificity is not known. No base quality values were provided; no much bigger clone lies one nucleotide off. The data stem from a study of T cells in Graves' hyperthyroidism and ophthalmopathy (dated 2019 in TCRdb). At the level of the whole study: Peripheral blood samples were taken at the time of initial diagnosis, prior to any treatment. A discovery cohort of roughly 96 patients, roughly 43 with Graves' ophthalmopathy and 57 with stable Graves' hyperthyroidism, was used to find distinguishing TCR V-J signatures. Whether ophthalmopathy could be predicted prospectively was tested in an independent validation cohort made up of 18 to 20 hyperthyroidism patients plus 17 patients who later progressed to ophthalmopathy. The roughly 90 discovery patients were divided at random into training and test sets in a 7:3 ratio. In addition, the study compared T-cell repertoires in thyroid tissue and in blood from five to seven Graves' hyperthyroidism patients. Following sampling, methimazole starting at 30 mg daily was given to hyperthyroidism patients, and high-dose intravenous methylprednisolone was given to ophthalmopathy patients. The paper describes TCR Vbeta CDR3 sequencing of 135 peripheral blood samples, made up of around 41 ophthalmopathy patients, 70 to 80 hyperthyroidism patients and 17 progressor patients. Study-wide conclusions, independent of this receptor: Sample size was not statistically predetermined, and blinding of investigators to group allocation was not performed. Most expanded thyroid clonotypes (frequency above 0.001) were also detected in blood, suggesting blood repertoires may reflect thyroid immune responses. In cross-validation, a model built on a 13 V-J signature told ophthalmopathy apart from stable hyperthyroidism with 87.88% sensitivity and about 81% specificity, and in testing the same model reached 80%/75%. During validation, the model predicted progression to ophthalmopathy a median of around 7 months ahead of onset, with approximately 71% sensitivity and about 72% specificity.

The TCR beta CDR3 regions were amplified from RNA transcripts. The TCR CDR3 was subjected to a first round of RT-PCR using the HTBI primer set and the Qiagen OneStep RT-PCR kit. The libraries were constructed in a second round of multiplex PCR and then size-selected and purified. The libraries were sequenced on an Illumina HiSeq2000 using paired-end 100 bp reads. On the study's bioinformatics: Raw data were processed with SOAPnuke, discarding reads with adapters, uncalled bases, mean Phred below 15, or no exact constant-primer or identifier match. High-quality paired reads were merged using COPE v1.2.5, and each unique nucleotide sequence was defined as a clonotype. MiTCR v1.1 was used to align the clonotypes against IMGT TRBV, TRBD and TRBJ reference segments. The analysis included only V-J combinations with a frequency above 0.0001, which together covered around 99% of the repertoires. The TCS score was defined as the ratio of F50 (clonal expansion) to E x V (chaos), calculated using BLOSUM62-based TCRdist between CDR3 peptides within each V-J. Welch's t-statistics and random forest reduced 500 to 650 V-J features to 13, which were used in a naive Bayes classifier (R e1071). In TCRdb, the public reads were trimmed at Q25 with fastp and aligned with MiXCR, with productive beta chains retained. Rows merge per CDR3 protein into single entries with the most common DNA and genes. TCRdb, not the original authors, processed these V and J calls. Recorded for this sample are around 520,000 distinct CDR3 sequences; around 13% of them occurred a single time. The ten largest make up about 14% of the sample.

A patient counted as having stable Graves' hyperthyroidism if no progression to ophthalmopathy occurred over 18 months of follow-up. Hyperthyroidism patients were aged 18 to 65 years and newly diagnosed, with disease duration of less than 2 months. Any patient with an uncontrolled infection, another autoimmune disease, pregnancy or lactation was excluded. Clinical symptoms, serum thyroxine and TRAb, thyroid ultrasound, and orbital computed tomography formed the basis for the diagnoses. PBMCs were isolated from approximately 10 ml of fresh peripheral blood by Ficoll-Paque density gradient centrifugation. Trizol reagent was used to extract total RNA, and RNA quality was then checked on an Agilent 2100 Bioanalyzer. Including cysteine and phenylalanine, the CDR3 has 15 amino acids. The read is trimmed to its CDR3 DNA, 45 bases read in frame from base 1. V drops 6 bases and J drops 5 bases, leaving 16 bases in between. Looking up the germline V gene (reference sequence) yields CDR1 PRHDT and CDR2 FYEKMQ.

Source material: blood. The TCR was taken from a woman in her forties with Graves' hyperthyroidism. The chain employs TRBV13 and TRBJ1-4; TRBD1 could be the D gene, as 6 bases match. At the DNA level, the sequence is TGTGCCAGCAGACGTTACGGGGGCGGGAATGAAAAACTGTTTTTT. Translated, it reads CASRRYGGGNEKLFF.